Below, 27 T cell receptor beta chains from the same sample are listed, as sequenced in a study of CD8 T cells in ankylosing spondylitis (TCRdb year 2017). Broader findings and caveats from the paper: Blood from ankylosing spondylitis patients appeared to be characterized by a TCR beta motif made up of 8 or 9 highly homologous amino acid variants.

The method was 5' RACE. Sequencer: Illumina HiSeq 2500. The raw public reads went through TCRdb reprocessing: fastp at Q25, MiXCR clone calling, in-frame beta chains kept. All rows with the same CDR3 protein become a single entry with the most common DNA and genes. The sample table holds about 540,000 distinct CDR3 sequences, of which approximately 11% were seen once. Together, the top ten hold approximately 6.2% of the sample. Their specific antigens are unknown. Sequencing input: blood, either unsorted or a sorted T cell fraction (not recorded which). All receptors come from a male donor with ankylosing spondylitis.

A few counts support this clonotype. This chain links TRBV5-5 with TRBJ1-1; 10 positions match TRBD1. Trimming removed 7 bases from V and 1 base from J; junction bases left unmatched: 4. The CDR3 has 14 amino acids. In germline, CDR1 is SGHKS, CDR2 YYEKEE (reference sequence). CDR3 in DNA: TGTGCCAGCGACCGGACAGGGGGGAACACTGAAGCTTTCTTT. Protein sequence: CASDRTGGNTEAFF.

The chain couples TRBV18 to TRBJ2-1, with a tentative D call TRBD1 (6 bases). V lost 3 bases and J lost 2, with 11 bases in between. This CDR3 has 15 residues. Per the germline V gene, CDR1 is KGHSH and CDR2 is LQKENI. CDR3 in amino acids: CASSPRQDTYNEQFF. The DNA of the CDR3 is TGTGCCAGCTCACCCCGACAGGACACCTACAATGAGCAGTTCTTC.

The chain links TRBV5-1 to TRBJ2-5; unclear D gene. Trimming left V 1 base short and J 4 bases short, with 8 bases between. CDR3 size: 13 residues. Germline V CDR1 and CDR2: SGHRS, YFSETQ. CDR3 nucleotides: TGCGCCAGCAGCTTGTATGAGGCAGAGACCCAGTACTTC. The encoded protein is CASSLYEAETQYF.

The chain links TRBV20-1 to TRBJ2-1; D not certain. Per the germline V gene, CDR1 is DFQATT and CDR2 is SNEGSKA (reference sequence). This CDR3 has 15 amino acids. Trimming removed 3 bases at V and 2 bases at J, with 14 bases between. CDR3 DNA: TGCAGTGCTAGGGACCGGGCGAGAACCTACAATGAGCAGTTCTTC. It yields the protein CSARDRARTYNEQFF.

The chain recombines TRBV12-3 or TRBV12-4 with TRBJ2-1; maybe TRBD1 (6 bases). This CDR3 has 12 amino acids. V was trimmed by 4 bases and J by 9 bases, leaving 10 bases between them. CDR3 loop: CASSSTGTEQFF. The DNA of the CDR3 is TGTGCCAGCAGTTCGACAGGCACTGAGCAGTTCTTC.

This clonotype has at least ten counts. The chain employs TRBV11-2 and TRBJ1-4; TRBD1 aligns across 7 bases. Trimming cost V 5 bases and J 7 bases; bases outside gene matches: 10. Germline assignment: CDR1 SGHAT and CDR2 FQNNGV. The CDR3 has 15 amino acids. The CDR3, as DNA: TGTGCCAGCAGCCCCCAGCAGGGGGGATCTGAAAAACTGTTTTTT. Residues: CASSPQQGGSEKLFF.

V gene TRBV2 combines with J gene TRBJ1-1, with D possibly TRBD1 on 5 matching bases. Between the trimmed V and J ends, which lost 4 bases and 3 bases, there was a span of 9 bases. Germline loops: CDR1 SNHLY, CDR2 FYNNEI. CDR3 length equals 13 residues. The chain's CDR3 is CASSAQGYTEAFF. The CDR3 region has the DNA TGTGCCAGCAGTGCCCAGGGTTACACTGAAGCTTTCTTT.

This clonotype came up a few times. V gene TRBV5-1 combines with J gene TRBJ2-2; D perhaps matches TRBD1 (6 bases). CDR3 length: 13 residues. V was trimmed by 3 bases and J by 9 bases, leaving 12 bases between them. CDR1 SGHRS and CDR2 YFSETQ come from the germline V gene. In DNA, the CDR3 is TGCGCCAGCAGCTGGGATGGGGGCCGGGAGCTGTTTTTT. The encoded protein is CASSWDGGRELFF.

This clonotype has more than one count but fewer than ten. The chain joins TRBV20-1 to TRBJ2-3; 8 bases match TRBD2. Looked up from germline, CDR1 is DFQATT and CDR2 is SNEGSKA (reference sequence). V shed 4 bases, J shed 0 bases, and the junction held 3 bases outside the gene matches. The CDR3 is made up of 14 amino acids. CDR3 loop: CSAKTSVSTDTQYF. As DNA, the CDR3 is TGCAGTGCTAAGACTAGCGTTAGCACAGATACGCAGTATTTT.

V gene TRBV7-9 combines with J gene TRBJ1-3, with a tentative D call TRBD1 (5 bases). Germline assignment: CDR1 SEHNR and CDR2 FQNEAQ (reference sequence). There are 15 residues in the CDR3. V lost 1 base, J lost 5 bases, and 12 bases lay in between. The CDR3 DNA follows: TGTGCCAGCAGCTTAGGCCAAGGGGTGCGAAACACCATATATTTT. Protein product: CASSLGQGVRNTIYF.

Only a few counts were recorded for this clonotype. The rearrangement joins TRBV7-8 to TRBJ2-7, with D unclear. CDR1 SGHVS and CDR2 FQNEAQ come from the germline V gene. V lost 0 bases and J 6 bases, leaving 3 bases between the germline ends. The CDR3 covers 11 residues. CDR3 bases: TGTGCCAGCAGCTTAGCTGCCGAGCAGTACTTC. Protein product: CASSLAAEQYF.

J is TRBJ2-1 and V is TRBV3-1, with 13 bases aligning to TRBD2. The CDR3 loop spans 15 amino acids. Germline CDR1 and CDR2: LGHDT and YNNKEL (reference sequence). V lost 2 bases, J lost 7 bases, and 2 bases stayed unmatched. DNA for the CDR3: TGTGCCAGCAGCCAAACTAGCGGGAGGGGAAATGAGCAGTTCTTC. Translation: CASSQTSGRGNEQFF.

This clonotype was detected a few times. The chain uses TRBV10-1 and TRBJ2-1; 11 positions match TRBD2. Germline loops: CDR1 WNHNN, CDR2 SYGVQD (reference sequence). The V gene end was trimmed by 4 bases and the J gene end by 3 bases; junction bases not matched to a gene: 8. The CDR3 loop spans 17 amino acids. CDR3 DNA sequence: TGCGCCAGCAGTGTGGGGACCGGGACTAGCGGCTACAATGAGCAGTTCTTC. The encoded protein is CASSVGTGTSGYNEQFF.

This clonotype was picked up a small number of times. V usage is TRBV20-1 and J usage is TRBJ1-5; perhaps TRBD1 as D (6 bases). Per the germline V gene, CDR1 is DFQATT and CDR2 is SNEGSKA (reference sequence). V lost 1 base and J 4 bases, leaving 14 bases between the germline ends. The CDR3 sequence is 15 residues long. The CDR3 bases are TGCAGTGCTAGAGTAGGGGGTAGATGGAATCAGCCCCAGCATTTT. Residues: CSARVGGRWNQPQHF.

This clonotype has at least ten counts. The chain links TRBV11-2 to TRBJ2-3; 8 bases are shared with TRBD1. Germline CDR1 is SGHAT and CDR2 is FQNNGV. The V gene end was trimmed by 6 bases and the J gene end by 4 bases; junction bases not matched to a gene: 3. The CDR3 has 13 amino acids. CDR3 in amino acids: CASRRQGSDTQYF. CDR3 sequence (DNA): TGTGCCAGCAGACGACAGGGGTCAGATACGCAGTATTTT. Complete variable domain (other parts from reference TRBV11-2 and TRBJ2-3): EAGVAQSPRYKIIEKRQSVAFWCNPISGHATLYWYQQILGQGPKLLIQFQNNGVVDDSQLPKDRFSAERLKGVDSTLKIQPAKLEDSAVYLCASRRQGSDTQYFGPGTRLTVL.

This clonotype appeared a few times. DNA of the CDR3: TGCAGTGCTAGAGAAACAGCGGTGTACACCGGGGAGCTGTTTTTT. Amino acid sequence: CSARETAVYTGELFF. The chain is built from TRBV20-1 and TRBJ2-2, with D possibly matching TRBD2 (5 bases). V lost 0 bases, J lost 3 bases, and 11 bases lay in between. Germline-derived CDR1 and CDR2 are DFQATT and SNEGSKA (reference sequence). The CDR3 extends over 15 amino acids.

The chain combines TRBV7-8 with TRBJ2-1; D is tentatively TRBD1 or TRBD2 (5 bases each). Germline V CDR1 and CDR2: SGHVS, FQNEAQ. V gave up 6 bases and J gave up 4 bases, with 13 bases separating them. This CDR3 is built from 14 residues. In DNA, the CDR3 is TGTGCCAGCAGTACCCGGGACGGATACAATGAGCAGTTCTTC. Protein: CASSTRDGYNEQFF.

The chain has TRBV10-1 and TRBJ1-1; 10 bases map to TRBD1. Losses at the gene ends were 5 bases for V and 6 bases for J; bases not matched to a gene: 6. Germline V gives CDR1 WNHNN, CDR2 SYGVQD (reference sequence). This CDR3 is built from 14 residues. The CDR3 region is CASSRDRGLSEAFF. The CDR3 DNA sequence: TGCGCCAGCAGTCGGGACAGGGGTTTATCTGAAGCTTTCTTT.

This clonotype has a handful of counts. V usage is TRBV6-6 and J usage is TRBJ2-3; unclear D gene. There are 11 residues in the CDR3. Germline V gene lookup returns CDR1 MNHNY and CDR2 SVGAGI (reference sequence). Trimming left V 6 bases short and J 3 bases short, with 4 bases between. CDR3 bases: TGTGCCAGCAGGTTAACAGATACGCAGTATTTT. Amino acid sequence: CASRLTDTQYF.

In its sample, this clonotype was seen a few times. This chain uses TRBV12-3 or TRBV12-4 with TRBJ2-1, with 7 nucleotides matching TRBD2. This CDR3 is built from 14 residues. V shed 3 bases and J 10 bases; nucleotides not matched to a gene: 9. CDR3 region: CASSFLGGVREQFF. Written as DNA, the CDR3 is TGTGCCAGCAGTTTTCTTGGGGGGGTGCGGGAGCAGTTCTTC.

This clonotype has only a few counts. For the CDR3, the DNA is TGCGCCAGCAGGGCCGGACTAGCGGCTAATGAGCAGTTCTTC. This encodes CASRAGLAANEQFF. This chain joins TRBV5-1 and TRBJ2-1; TRBD2 aligns across 10 bases. CDR3 size: 14 residues. Germline assignment: CDR1 SGHRS and CDR2 YFSETQ. J gave up 7 bases and V 5 bases, and 6 bases lay outside the gene matches.

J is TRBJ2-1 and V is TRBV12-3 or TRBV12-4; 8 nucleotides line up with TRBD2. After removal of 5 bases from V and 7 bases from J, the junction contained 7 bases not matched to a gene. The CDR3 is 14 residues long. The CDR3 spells CASSLSGTRNEQFF. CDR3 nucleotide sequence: TGTGCCAGCAGTCTTAGCGGGACACGTAATGAGCAGTTCTTC.

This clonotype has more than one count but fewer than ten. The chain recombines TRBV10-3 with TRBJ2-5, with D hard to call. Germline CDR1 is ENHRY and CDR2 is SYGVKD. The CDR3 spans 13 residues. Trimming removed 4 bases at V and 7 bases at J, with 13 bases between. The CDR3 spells CAISVDPRGTQYF. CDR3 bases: TGTGCCATCAGTGTTGACCCCCGTGGGACCCAGTACTTC.

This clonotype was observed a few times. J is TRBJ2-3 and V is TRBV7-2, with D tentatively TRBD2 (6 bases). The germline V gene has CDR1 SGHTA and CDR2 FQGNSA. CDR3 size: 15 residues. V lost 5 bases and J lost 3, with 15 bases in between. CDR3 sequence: CASSPMGGSTDTQYF. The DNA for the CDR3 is TGTGCCAGCAGCCCCATGGGGGGTAGTACAGATACGCAGTATTTT.

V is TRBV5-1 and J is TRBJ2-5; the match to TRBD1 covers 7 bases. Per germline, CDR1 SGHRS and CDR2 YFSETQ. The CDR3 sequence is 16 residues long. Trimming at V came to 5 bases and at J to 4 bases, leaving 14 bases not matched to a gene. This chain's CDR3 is CASSPLERTGVETQYF. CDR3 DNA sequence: TGCGCCAGCAGTCCCCTCGAACGGACAGGCGTAGAGACCCAGTACTTC.

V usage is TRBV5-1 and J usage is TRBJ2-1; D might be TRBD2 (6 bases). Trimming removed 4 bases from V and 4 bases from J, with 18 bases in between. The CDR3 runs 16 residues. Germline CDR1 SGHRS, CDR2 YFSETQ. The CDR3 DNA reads TGCGCCAGCAGCCGGACCCCCGGGACTGCGTACAATGAGCAGTTCTTC. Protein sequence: CASSRTPGTAYNEQFF.

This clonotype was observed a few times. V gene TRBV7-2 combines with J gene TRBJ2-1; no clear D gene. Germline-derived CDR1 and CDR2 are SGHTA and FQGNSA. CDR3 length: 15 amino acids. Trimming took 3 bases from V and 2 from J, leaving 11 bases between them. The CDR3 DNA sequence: TGTGCCAGCAGCTTCCGACTGCTTACCTACAATGAGCAGTTCTTC. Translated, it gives CASSFRLLTYNEQFF. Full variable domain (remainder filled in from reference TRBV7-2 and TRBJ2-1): GAGVSQSPSNKVTEKGKDVELRCDPISGHTALYWYRQSLGQGLEFLIYFQGNSAPDKSGLPSDRFSAERTGGSVSTLTIQRTQQEDSAVYLCASSFRLLTYNEQFFGPGTRLTVL.